Presented here are 21 T cell receptor beta chains from one specimen sequenced in a study of blood T cell repertoires in COVID-19. Sequenced by immunoSEQ multiplex PCR; TCRdb stores in-frame clones only, minus some. The sample lists roughly 300,000 clones, around 87% occurring once. Sequencing input: peripheral blood. These TCRs come from a woman between 50 and 59 years old who had recovered from COVID-19.

As concerns this clone: The sample carries other DNA sequences with the same CDR3. This rearrangement joins TRBV6-5 to TRBJ1-5; TRBD1 matches 7 bases. Trimming took 6 bases from V and 7 from J; bases not matched to a gene: 6. The CDR3 consists of 13 residues. Germline V gene sequence: CDR1 MNHEY, CDR2 SVGAGI. The CDR3 is CASRTGKDQPQHF. For the CDR3, the DNA is TGTGCCAGCAGGACAGGGAAGGACCAGCCCCAGCATTTT.

This clone was detected once. The rearrangement links TRBV4-2 to TRBJ2-5; 10 nucleotides align to TRBD2. CDR3 size: 19 residues. CDR1 and CDR2 from the germline V gene are LGHNA and YNFKEQ. Losses at the gene ends were 0 bases for V and 2 bases for J; bases not matched to a gene: 12. As DNA, the CDR3 is TGTGCCAGCAGCCAAGATGGGGTAGCGGGGGGTTTACTTCAAGAGACCCAGTACTTC. This codes for CASSQDGVAGGLLQETQYF.

This clone was detected ten times or more. This rearrangement joins TRBV18 to TRBJ2-5; maybe TRBD1 (5 bases). V was cut by 3 bases and J by 7 bases, with 15 bases left in between. CDR3 length: 14 residues. Germline lookup yields CDR1 KGHSH and CDR2 LQKENI. DNA for the CDR3: TGTGCCAGCTCACCGGTCGGACACCTGCGGACCCAGTACTTC. It codes for CASSPVGHLRTQYF.

The chain uses TRBV7-7 and TRBJ1-3, with 7 bases fitting TRBD1. V dropped 1 base and J dropped 4; count of bases not matched to a gene: 4. The length of the CDR3 is 15 residues. Germline V gene sequence: CDR1 SSHAT, CDR2 FNYEAQ (reference sequence). The CDR3 sequence is CASSLGQGNGNTIYF. The DNA for the CDR3 is TGTGCCAGCAGCTTAGGACAGGGCAACGGAAACACCATATATTTT.

Note on this clone: The same CDR3 arises from other DNA sequences in this sample as well. The J gene is TRBJ2-7, the V gene TRBV29-1; 8 nucleotides align to TRBD1. The CDR3 is 15 amino acids. With V trimmed by 5 bases and J by 4 bases, 13 bases remained unmatched. Germline V gene data show CDR1 as SQVTM and CDR2 as ANQGSEA. CDR3 in amino acids: CSVNRGDGGRYEQYF. The CDR3 DNA is TGCAGCGTTAACAGGGGGGATGGGGGTAGGTACGAGCAGTACTTC.

This chain uses TRBV6-1 with TRBJ1-4, with 11 bases fitting TRBD1. V gave up 2 bases and J gave up 5 bases; unmatched junction bases: 4. From germline, CDR1 is MNHNS and CDR2 SASEGT. The CDR3 sequence is 16 residues long. CDR3 protein: CASSERTGGRNEKLFF. CDR3 bases: TGTGCCAGCAGTGAAAGGACAGGGGGCCGAAATGAAAAACTGTTTTTT.

CDR3 coding DNA: TGTGCCAGCAGGCGCTACGACAGGGAAACTGAAGCTTTCTTT. It yields the protein CASRRYDRETEAFF. The J gene is TRBJ1-1, the V gene TRBV28, with 7 bases fitting TRBD1. The V gene end was trimmed by 6 bases and the J gene end by 5 bases; junction bases not matched to a gene: 9. The CDR3 runs 14 residues. Germline V CDR1 and CDR2: MDHEN, SYDVKM.

The rearrangement joins TRBV28 to TRBJ1-5; no definite D call. V dropped 3 bases and J dropped 6 bases, with 12 bases sitting between them. The CDR3 length is 14 residues. Looked up from germline, CDR1 is MDHEN and CDR2 is SYDVKM. CDR3 bases: TGTGCCAGCAGTTTGGGTGGGGAGTTTCAGCCCCAGCATTTT. It translates to CASSLGGEFQPQHF.

V and J are TRBV24-1 and TRBJ1-1, with D perhaps TRBD1 (6 bases). CDR1 is KGHDR, CDR2 SFDVKD, per germline. V lost 2 bases and J lost 11, with 11 bases in between. CDR3 length equals 12 residues. The CDR3 DNA sequence: TGTGCCACCAGTGATTCCGGACAGAAGGCTTTCTTT. As protein: CATSDSGQKAFF.

The chain joins TRBV10-3 to TRBJ2-1; a weak D match, TRBD2 (5 bases). Germline CDR1 is ENHRY and CDR2 is SYGVKD. The length of the CDR3 is 12 residues. With 6 bases removed from V and 7 bases from J, the gap between germline ends came to 10 bases. In DNA form, the CDR3 reads TGTGCCATCAGGGACTTACGGAATGAGCAGTTCTTC. Translated, it gives CAIRDLRNEQFF.

Note on this clone: Other DNA sequences in this specimen translate into the identical CDR3. The chain uses TRBV28 and TRBJ2-7; D is uncertain. V was cut by 3 bases and J by 0 bases, with 3 bases left in between. CDR1 is MDHEN and CDR2 is SYDVKM in the germline V gene. The CDR3 contains 12 residues. CDR3 in amino acids: CASSLSSYEQYF. The CDR3 DNA is TGTGCCAGCAGTTTGAGCTCCTACGAGCAGTACTTC. Full variable domain (rest looked up from reference TRBV28 and TRBJ2-7): DVKVTQSSRYLVKRTGEKVFLECVQDMDHENMFWYRQDPGLGLRLIYFSYDVKMKEKGDIPEGYSVSREKKERFSLILESASTNQTSMYLCASSLSSYEQYFGPGTRLTVT.

This chain links TRBV29-1 with TRBJ2-1; 10 nucleotides agree with TRBD2. This CDR3 has 15 amino acids. Trimming at V came to 5 bases and at J to 7 bases, leaving 11 bases not matched to a gene. From germline, CDR1 is SQVTM and CDR2 ANQGSEA. The CDR3 spells CSVFMLKRGGNEQFF. CDR3 in DNA: TGCAGCGTTTTTATGTTGAAGCGGGGGGGTAATGAGCAGTTCTTC.

CDR3 loop: CASSFPDRDETQYF. CDR3 DNA: TGTGCCAGCAGCTTCCCGGACAGGGACGAGACCCAGTACTTC. The rearrangement joins TRBV7-8 to TRBJ2-5, with 8 bases that match TRBD1. The CDR3 runs to 14 residues. V shed 3 bases, J shed 5 bases, and the junction held 5 bases outside the gene matches. CDR1 SGHVS and CDR2 FQNEAQ come from the germline V gene.

J is TRBJ2-2 and V is TRBV5-1; no definite D call. The length of the CDR3 is 15 residues. Trimming removed 0 bases at V and 4 bases at J, with 10 bases between. Looked up from germline, CDR1 is SGHRS and CDR2 is YFSETQ. The DNA of the CDR3 is TGCGCCAGCAGCTTGGATGTCGCCGGCACCGGGGAGCTGTTTTTT. Encoded protein: CASSLDVAGTGELFF.

This sequence joins TRBV30 and TRBJ1-2; unclear D gene. This CDR3 spans 14 amino acids. Germline lookup yields CDR1 GTSNPN and CDR2 SVGIG (reference sequence). The V end was cut by 0 bases, the J end by 3 bases, with 11 bases between. The CDR3 region has the DNA TGTGCCTGGAGTGTAATCCCTCGGGACTATGGCTACACCTTC. Protein sequence: CAWSVIPRDYGYTF.

The chain recombines TRBV6-1 with TRBJ1-4; 9 positions match TRBD1. The CDR3 covers 16 residues. Trimming cost V 0 bases and J 6 bases; bases outside gene matches: 5. Germline V gene data show CDR1 as MNHNS and CDR2 as SASEGT. The CDR3 DNA follows: TGTGCCAGCAGTGAAGCGAGGACAGGGGTGCATGAAAAACTGTTTTTT. Protein product: CASSEARTGVHEKLFF.

The chain uses TRBV20-1 and TRBJ2-4; TRBD1 matches at 8 bases. With 7 bases clipped from V and 7 bases from J, the junction kept 3 bases outside the gene matches. The germline V gene encodes CDR1 DFQATT and CDR2 SNEGSKA (reference sequence). The CDR3 length is 11 residues. CDR3 region: CSVTGVNIQYF. The CDR3 DNA sequence: TGCAGTGTGACAGGGGTCAACATTCAGTACTTC.

This chain links TRBV7-9 with TRBJ2-3; tentative D call: TRBD2 (5 bases). The CDR3 contains 13 residues. V lost 5 bases to trimming and J lost 4 bases, with 10 bases between them. Germline V CDR1 and CDR2: SEHNR, FQNEAQ (reference sequence). The CDR3 region has the DNA TGTGCCAGCAGCACGGACTTCGCAGATACGCAGTATTTT. Amino acid sequence: CASSTDFADTQYF.

This clone was observed a few times. CDR3 in DNA: TGTGCCAGCAGCCCCGAGGACAGCTATGGCTACACCTTC. Its translation is CASSPEDSYGYTF. The J gene is TRBJ1-2, the V gene TRBV7-2, with D possibly being TRBD1 (6 bases). The germline CDR1 and CDR2 sequences are SGHTA and FQGNSA. The germline V and J ends were trimmed by 5 bases and 4 bases, with 11 bases remaining between them. This CDR3 comprises 13 residues.

The rearrangement joins TRBV30 to TRBJ2-5, with 9 positions matching TRBD1. The junction had 5 bases not matched to a gene; V was cut back by 2 bases and J by 4 bases. This CDR3 region has 14 residues. The V gene's germline CDR1 is GTSNPN and CDR2 SVGIG (reference sequence). CDR3 amino acids: CAWSTGGALETQYF. The DNA for the CDR3 is TGTGCCTGGAGTACAGGGGGCGCATTAGAGACCCAGTACTTC.

This clone was detected only a few times. This sequence joins TRBV7-2 and TRBJ1-6, with D unclear. Trimming pared 5 bases from V and 3 bases from J, leaving 17 bases between. The CDR3 totals 17 residues. CDR1 is SGHTA, CDR2 FQGNSA, per germline. The CDR3 coding sequence is TGTGCCAGCAGCCCTACCTATTTAGAGTTCTATAATTCACCCCTCCACTTT. It codes for CASSPTYLEFYNSPLHF.